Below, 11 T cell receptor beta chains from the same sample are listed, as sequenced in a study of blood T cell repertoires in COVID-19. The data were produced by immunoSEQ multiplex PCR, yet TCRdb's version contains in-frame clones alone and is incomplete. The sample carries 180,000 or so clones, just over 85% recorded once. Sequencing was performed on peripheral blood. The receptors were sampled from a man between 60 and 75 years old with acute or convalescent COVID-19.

The CDR3: CASSIVGFRGRLQNEQFF. In DNA, the CDR3 is TGTGCCAGTAGTATAGTGGGGTTCAGGGGGCGTCTTCAAAATGAGCAGTTCTTC. The genes are TRBV19 and TRBJ2-1, with 8 nucleotides matching TRBD1. The germline V gene encodes CDR1 LNHDA and CDR2 SQIVND (reference sequence). This CDR3 has 18 residues. The V segment lost 1 base and the J segment 7 bases; nucleotides outside the gene matches: 15.

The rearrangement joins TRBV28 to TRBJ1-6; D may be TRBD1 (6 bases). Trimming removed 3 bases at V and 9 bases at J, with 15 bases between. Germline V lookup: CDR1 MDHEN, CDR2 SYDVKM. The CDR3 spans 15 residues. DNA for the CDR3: TGTGCCAGCAGTTTCGGGGGGGCCAGAGGTTCACCCCTCCACTTT. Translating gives CASSFGGARGSPLHF.

The CDR3 bases are TGTGCCAGTAGTTCACCCGGGACAGGGGAGGTGTATGGCTACACCTTC. Translation gives CASSSPGTGEVYGYTF. The chain is built from TRBV19 and TRBJ1-2; 10 bases match TRBD1. There are 16 residues in the CDR3. Unmatched junction bases numbered 11, after V lost 5 bases and J lost 5 bases. Germline CDR1 is LNHDA and CDR2 is SQIVND (reference sequence). Looking up the rest from reference TRBV19 and TRBJ1-2 gives the full variable domain: DGGITQSPKYLFRKEGQNVTLSCEQNLNHDAMYWYRQDPGQGLRLIYYSQIVNDFQKGDIAEGYSVSREKKESFPLTVTSAQKNPTAFYLCASSSPGTGEVYGYTFGSGTRLTVV.

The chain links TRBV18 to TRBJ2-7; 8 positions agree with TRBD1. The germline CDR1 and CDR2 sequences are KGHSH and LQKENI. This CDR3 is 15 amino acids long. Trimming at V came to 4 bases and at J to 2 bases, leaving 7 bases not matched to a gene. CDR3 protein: CASSRTGQATYEQYF. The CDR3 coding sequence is TGTGCCAGCTCACGAACGGGACAGGCCACCTACGAGCAGTACTTC.

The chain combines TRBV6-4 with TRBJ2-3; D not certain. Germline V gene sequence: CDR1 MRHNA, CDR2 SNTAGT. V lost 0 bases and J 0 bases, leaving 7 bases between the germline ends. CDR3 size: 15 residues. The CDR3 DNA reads TGTGCCAGCAGTGACTCGCCACATAGCACAGATACGCAGTATTTT. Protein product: CASSDSPHSTDTQYF.

DNA of the CDR3: TGTGCCAGCAGGAGACAGATTAATTCACCCCTCCACTTT. Translation gives CASRRQINSPLHF. The chain links TRBV28 to TRBJ1-6, with a possible D match to TRBD1 (5 bases). V shed 6 bases and J shed 6 bases, with 9 bases lying between them. The CDR3 has 13 amino acids. The germline gives CDR1 MDHEN, CDR2 SYDVKM.

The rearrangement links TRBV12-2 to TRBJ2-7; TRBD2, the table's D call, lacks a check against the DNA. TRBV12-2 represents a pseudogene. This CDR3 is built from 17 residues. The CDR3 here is CASRLVAGVVPLYEQYF. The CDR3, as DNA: TGTGCAAGTCGCTTAGTAGCGGGAGTGGTTCCTCTCTACGAGCAGTACTTC.

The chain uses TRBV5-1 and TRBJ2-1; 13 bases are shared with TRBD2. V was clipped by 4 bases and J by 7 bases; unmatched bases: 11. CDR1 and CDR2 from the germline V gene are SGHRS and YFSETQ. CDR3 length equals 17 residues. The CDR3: CASSRAPGLAGANEQFF. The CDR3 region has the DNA TGCGCCAGCAGCAGGGCCCCTGGACTAGCGGGAGCAAATGAGCAGTTCTTC.

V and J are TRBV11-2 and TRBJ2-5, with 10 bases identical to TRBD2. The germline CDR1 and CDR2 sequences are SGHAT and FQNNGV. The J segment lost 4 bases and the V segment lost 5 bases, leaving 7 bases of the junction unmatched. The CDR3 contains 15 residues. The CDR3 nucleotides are TGTGCCAGCAGCAAAATACCTAGCGGGAGAGAGACCCAGTACTTC. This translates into CASSKIPSGRETQYF.

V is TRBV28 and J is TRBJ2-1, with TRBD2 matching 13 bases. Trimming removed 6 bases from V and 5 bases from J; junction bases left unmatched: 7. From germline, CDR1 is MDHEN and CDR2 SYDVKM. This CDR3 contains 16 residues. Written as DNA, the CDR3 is TGTGCCAGCAGGGGACTAGCGGGACTTATACACAATGAGCAGTTCTTC. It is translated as CASRGLAGLIHNEQFF.

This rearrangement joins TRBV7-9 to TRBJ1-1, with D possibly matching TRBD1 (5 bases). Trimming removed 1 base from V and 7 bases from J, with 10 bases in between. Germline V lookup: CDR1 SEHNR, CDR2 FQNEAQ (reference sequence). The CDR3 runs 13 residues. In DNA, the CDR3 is TGTGCCAGCAGCTTAGTGGGGCCAGTTGAAGCTTTCTTT. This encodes CASSLVGPVEAFF.